This passage covers 22 T cell receptor beta chains from one sample sequenced in a study of T cell repertoires in cytomegalovirus infection. TCRdb analysed the reads with MiXCR anew, one entry per CDR3 protein. This sample has hundreds of thousands of distinct CDR3 sequences, with over 20% found just once. Sequenced sample: CD8+ T cells from PBMCs. The source of these receptors is a human donor in good health (CMV status not recorded). Some clones in this sample may be carry-over from other donors' samples.

CDR3 sequence reads: CASRPGVAGREQYF. In DNA form, the CDR3 reads TGTGCCAGCAGACCCGGGGTAGCGGGGAGGGAGCAGTACTTC. The chain recombines TRBV6-5 with TRBJ2-7; TRBD2 aligns across 8 bases. This CDR3 has 14 residues. J was trimmed by 7 bases and V by 6 bases; bases with no gene match: 11. Germline loops: CDR1 MNHEY, CDR2 SVGAGI.

The V gene is TRBV27, the J gene TRBJ2-3; D gene ambiguous. V was pared by 2 bases and J by 2 bases, with 8 bases between. Per the germline V gene, CDR1 is MNHEY and CDR2 is SMNVEV (reference sequence). The CDR3 loop spans 14 amino acids. The CDR3 DNA reads TGTGCCAGCAGTTTACTGGCCAACACAGATACGCAGTATTTT. Its translation is CASSLLANTDTQYF.

This clonotype was detected many times. The chain employs TRBV12-3 or TRBV12-4 and TRBJ2-1; D perhaps matches TRBD2 (5 bases). The germline V and J ends were trimmed by 8 bases and 12 bases, with 17 bases remaining between them. This CDR3 has 12 residues. CDR3 nucleotides: TGTGCCAGCCGCCTGGGTGGAGAGGGGCAGTTCTTC. Residues: CASRLGGEGQFF.

The chain combines TRBV7-2 with TRBJ2-1; 8 positions match TRBD1. With 3 bases clipped from V and 8 bases from J, the junction kept 9 bases outside the gene matches. The CDR3 has 15 residues. Germline V gene lookup returns CDR1 SGHTA and CDR2 FQGNSA. The CDR3: CASSFVQTGEDEQFF. In DNA form, the CDR3 reads TGTGCCAGCAGCTTCGTCCAGACAGGGGAGGATGAGCAGTTCTTC.

This clonotype was observed a few times. This sequence joins TRBV12-5 and TRBJ2-1; 8 bases are a match to TRBD1. Germline lookup yields CDR1 LGHNT and CDR2 FRNRAP. The CDR3 has 15 residues. The J segment lost 3 bases and the V segment lost 5 bases, leaving 6 bases of the junction unmatched. The CDR3: CASGPPGQGYNEQFF. In DNA form, the CDR3 reads TGTGCTAGTGGTCCCCCCGGACAGGGCTACAATGAGCAGTTCTTC.

This clonotype showed up just a few times. The rearrangement joins TRBV29-1 to TRBJ2-1; D ambiguous. CDR3 length equals 14 residues. The germline gives CDR1 SQVTM, CDR2 ANQGSEA. Trimming cost V 6 bases and J 0 bases, with 12 bases left between them. DNA of the CDR3: TGCAGCGTCGCCGACTCTTTCTCCTACAATGAGCAGTTCTTC. Protein sequence: CSVADSFSYNEQFF.

This clonotype appeared a few times. The J gene is TRBJ2-3, the V gene TRBV19; D possibly matches TRBD1 or TRBD2 (5 bases each). Germline V lookup: CDR1 LNHDA, CDR2 SQIVND (reference sequence). The CDR3 consists of 17 residues. V lost 5 bases and J lost 2, with 20 bases in between. CDR3 region: CASSLIPGRPDTDTQYF. Written as DNA, the CDR3 is TGTGCCAGTAGTCTAATTCCGGGACGCCCAGACACAGATACGCAGTATTTT.

The gene calls are TRBV29-1 and TRBJ2-3, with D perhaps TRBD2 (6 bases). The CDR3 is 15 residues long. Trimming took 6 bases from V and 3 from J, leaving 19 bases between them. The germline CDR1 and CDR2 sequences are SQVTM and ANQGSEA. CDR3 bases: TGCAGCGTCCCGGGGACTCGGGGCACGACAGATACGCAGTATTTT. This encodes CSVPGTRGTTDTQYF.

This clonotype was seen a few times. CDR3 sequence: CASRHLGDTQYF. The CDR3 coding sequence is TGTGCCAGCCGCCACCTGGGAGATACGCAGTATTTT. V usage is TRBV28 and J usage is TRBJ2-3, with D unresolved. The CDR3 is 12 amino acids. Trimming removed 8 bases from V and 5 bases from J, with 11 bases in between. CDR1 and CDR2 (germline): MDHEN, SYDVKM.

This clonotype has a handful of counts. The rearrangement joins TRBV10-3 to TRBJ1-1; unclear D gene. Per germline, CDR1 ENHRY and CDR2 SYGVKD. The length of the CDR3 is 15 residues. Trimming left V 1 base short and J 0 bases short, with 9 bases between. In nucleotides, the CDR3 is TGTGCCATCAGTGAGTTAGGCCCCGTGAACACTGAAGCTTTCTTT. Translation gives CAISELGPVNTEAFF.

The chain couples TRBV29-1 to TRBJ1-1, with a possible D match to TRBD1 (5 bases). CDR1 SQVTM and CDR2 ANQGSEA come from the germline V gene. This CDR3 spans 13 amino acids. V lost 7 bases, J lost 4 bases, and 16 bases lay in between. The CDR3 here is CSAQGGESTEAFF. CDR3 nucleotides: TGCAGCGCCCAGGGTGGGGAGAGCACTGAAGCTTTCTTT.

The genes are TRBV15 and TRBJ1-5, with D maybe TRBD1 (6 bases). V was clipped by 0 bases and J by 3 bases, with 15 bases between them. This CDR3 contains 17 residues. Per germline, CDR1 LNHNV and CDR2 YYDKDF (reference sequence). The CDR3 here is CATSRDMPQGPNQPQHF. As DNA, the CDR3 is TGTGCCACCAGCAGAGATATGCCACAGGGACCCAATCAGCCCCAGCATTTT.

The chain carries TRBV7-9 and TRBJ1-1, with unresolved D. The CDR3 is 16 residues long. V was cut by 1 base and J by 0 bases, with 12 bases left in between. Germline CDR1 SEHNR, CDR2 FQNEAQ (reference sequence). The CDR3 loop reads CASSLDPPTMNTEAFF. The CDR3 coding sequence is TGTGCCAGCAGCTTAGACCCACCAACCATGAACACTGAAGCTTTCTTT. The variable domain in full, with the rest retrieved from reference TRBV7-9 and TRBJ1-1, is DTGVSQNPRHKITKRGQNVTFRCDPISEHNRLYWYRQTLGQGPEFLTYFQNEAQLEKSRLLSDRFSAERPKGSFSTLEIQRTEQGDSAMYLCASSLDPPTMNTEAFFGQGTRLTVV.

This clonotype was observed a few times. The chain carries TRBV24-1 and TRBJ2-1; D might be TRBD1 (6 bases). Germline loops: CDR1 KGHDR, CDR2 SFDVKD. The CDR3 totals 13 residues. Trimming took 11 bases from V and 9 from J, leaving 19 bases between them. The CDR3 DNA is TGTGCCATTTCACAGACAGGTTGGAGTGAGCAGTTCTTC. Translation: CAISQTGWSEQFF.

This sequence joins TRBV2 and TRBJ1-1, with TRBD1 matching over 8 bases. V lost 5 bases, J lost 5 bases, and 7 bases stayed unmatched. CDR1 is SNHLY, CDR2 FYNNEI, per germline. The CDR3 consists of 14 residues. The CDR3 reads CASSPDRGGTEAFF. CDR3 DNA sequence: TGTGCCAGCAGTCCCGACAGGGGTGGGACTGAAGCTTTCTTT.

The chain links TRBV6-6 to TRBJ2-1, with 8 bases aligning to TRBD1. The junction had 10 bases not matched to a gene; V was cut back by 7 bases and J by 5 bases. The length of the CDR3 is 15 residues. CDR1 is MNHNY and CDR2 is SVGAGI in the germline V gene (reference sequence). The CDR3 sequence: CASNPTGVIDNEQFF. DNA of the CDR3: TGTGCCAGCAACCCGACAGGGGTGATCGACAATGAGCAGTTCTTC.

The chain employs TRBV20-1 and TRBJ2-1; D not certain. The CDR3 consists of 13 residues. Germline V gene data show CDR1 as DFQATT and CDR2 as SNEGSKA (reference sequence). The V end was cut by 1 base, the J end by 3 bases, with 7 bases between. The CDR3 DNA reads TGCAGTGCTAGAGTAGACGGCTACAATGAGCAGTTCTTC. Protein sequence: CSARVDGYNEQFF.

This clonotype was counted a few times. The chain joins TRBV20-1 to TRBJ2-7; D not certain. CDR3 length: 14 amino acids. V was clipped by 0 bases and J by 7 bases, with 16 bases between them. CDR1 is DFQATT, CDR2 SNEGSKA, per germline (reference sequence). The chain's CDR3 is CSARDRHFLWEQYF. CDR3 bases: TGCAGTGCTAGAGATCGACACTTCCTATGGGAGCAGTACTTC.

Ten or more counts support this clonotype. The chain is built from TRBV28 and TRBJ2-1; tentatively, D is TRBD2 (7 bases). V lost 8 bases and J lost 5, with 22 bases in between. Germline loops: CDR1 MDHEN, CDR2 SYDVKM. This CDR3 spans 16 amino acids. In nucleotides, the CDR3 is TGTGCCAGCGGGACTGGACTAGTGGGGGCGGACAATGAGCAGTTCTTC. This gives the protein CASGTGLVGADNEQFF.

This clonotype was recorded at least ten times. The rearrangement links TRBV12-3 or TRBV12-4 to TRBJ1-1, with a weak D call TRBD1 (5 bases). The CDR3 consists of 15 residues. The ends were cut back, 6 bases at V and 0 bases at J, with 14 bases in the middle. The CDR3 here is CASSPTGQVNTEAFF. CDR3 nucleotides: TGTGCCAGCAGCCCCACCGGACAAGTGAACACTGAAGCTTTCTTT.

The chain employs TRBV20-1 and TRBJ2-1, with 8 bases aligning to TRBD2. This CDR3 region has 15 residues. Per germline, CDR1 DFQATT and CDR2 SNEGSKA (reference sequence). Germline trimming cut 7 bases from V and 4 bases from J; bases unmatched to any gene: 12. In nucleotides, the CDR3 is TGCAGTGTTACTACCACGGGGGGGGGTTACAATGAGCAGTTCTTC. It encodes CSVTTTGGGYNEQFF.

Concerning this clonotype: A read error may account for a junction end that differs from germline. V is TRBV12-3 or TRBV12-4 and J is TRBJ2-2; D unresolved. The CDR3 has 14 amino acids. DNA of the CDR3: TGTGCCAGCAGTTTATCCGGTAACACCAGGGAGCTGTTTTTT. Its protein product is CASSLSGNTRELFF.